This record covers a single TCR beta chain. What this receptor recognizes is not known. Base qualities are not recorded, but no much larger clone differs from it by a single base. V ends up 4 bases short and J 10 bases short, with an unmatched junction base count of 4. For CDR1 and CDR2, the germline V gene lists KGHSH and LQKENI. The CDR3 contains 13 residues, cysteine and phenylalanine counted. Kept here is only the CDR3 DNA, which spans 39 bases and is read in frame from base 1. The immunoSEQ Assay, a bias-controlled multiplex PCR, was used to amplify TCRbeta CDR3 regions from genomic DNA. In the paper's pipeline: Nucleated cell counts per sample were estimated from amplification of reference gene primers within the assay. To quantify the absolute abundance of each unique TCRbeta CDR3 rearrangement, sequence reads were collapsed and filtered. For each sample, productive Simpson clonality was calculated as the square root of Simpson's diversity index across productive rearrangements. As stored in TCRdb, this immuneACCESS dataset retains in-frame rearrangements with V and J assigned. A fraction of the clones does not appear; measured against another copy, unresolved V genes explain less than half of the discrepancy, and the remainder lacks a known reason. Clone size and the V and J calls come from that table; the DNA yielded D and trimming. Counted in this sample were fewer than 100,000 clones; 91% of them appeared once. The ten largest clones take up about 1.9% of the sample.

The sample belongs to a study of blood T cell repertoires in COVID-19 (dated by TCRdb to 2020 to 2021). Regarding the complete study: Collaborator samples came from the United States, Italy and Spain and covered acute and convalescent phases of COVID-19. The dataset comprised deeply sampled blood TCRbeta repertoires from subjects exposed to, actively infected with, or recovered from COVID-19. The prospective study material was composed of cDNA or gDNA derived from T cells, B-cell-depleted T cells, or PBMCs. Where available, HLA class I and class II types were obtained from metadata supplied by the sample provider rather than from assay-based typing. Samples came from the ongoing ImmuneRACE study (first 160 participants) plus 1,254 subjects from 6 global collaborators. The repertoires were made available in a free public database intended to serve as a resource for research on the immune response to SARS-CoV-2. The sample metadata nearly always contained a de-identified subject ID, COVID-19 status, age in years and sex.

Beyond this particular receptor, the publication reports: Clinical and demographic metadata were provided uncurated, with the amount varying by source and participant.

Collaborating institutions collected whole blood in K2EDTA tubes following their own protocols. Collaborator samples were shipped for TCRbeta analysis as frozen whole blood, isolated PBMCs, or DNA extracted from either sample type. The sequence links TRBV18 to TRBJ1-6; TRBD1 matches 7 bases in the middle. The sample taken for sequencing was peripheral blood. This sequence was found in a woman aged 50 to 65 in a cohort sampled during active COVID-19. The CDR3 loop reads CASSLGTDSPLHF. The bases are TGTGCCAGCTCACTGGGGACAGACTCACCCCTCCACTTT.